This TCR beta chain originates from a study of liver allograft versus peripheral blood T cells. Study-level background: Within transplanted livers, the T cell receptor repertoires were examined and compared against the repertoires present in the peripheral blood of liver transplant recipients.

The trim removed 1 base at V and 0 bases at J, leaving 10 bases unmatched. CDR3 size: 19 residues. The V gene's germline CDR1 is SEHNR and CDR2 FQNEAQ (reference sequence). This clonotype qualifies as medium-sized. Its target is unknown. TCRdb re-derived calls from the reads in MiXCR, one entry per CDR3 protein. The repertoire holds thousands of distinct CDR3 sequences, roughly 15% seen once, with about 3.9% in the top ten. Study results and caveats: Reports indicated that T cell receptor repertoires inside liver allografts differed from those in peripheral blood.

The sequence was collected from a human patient who had a liver transplant. Some T cells may originate from the graft donor. The chain joins TRBV7-9 to TRBJ1-3; TRBD1 matches at 9 bases. CDR3 bases: TGTGCCAGCAGCTTAGTTGCAGGGACAGGGCTCGGCTCTGGAAACACCATATATTTT. Translated: CASSLVAGTGLGSGNTIYF.